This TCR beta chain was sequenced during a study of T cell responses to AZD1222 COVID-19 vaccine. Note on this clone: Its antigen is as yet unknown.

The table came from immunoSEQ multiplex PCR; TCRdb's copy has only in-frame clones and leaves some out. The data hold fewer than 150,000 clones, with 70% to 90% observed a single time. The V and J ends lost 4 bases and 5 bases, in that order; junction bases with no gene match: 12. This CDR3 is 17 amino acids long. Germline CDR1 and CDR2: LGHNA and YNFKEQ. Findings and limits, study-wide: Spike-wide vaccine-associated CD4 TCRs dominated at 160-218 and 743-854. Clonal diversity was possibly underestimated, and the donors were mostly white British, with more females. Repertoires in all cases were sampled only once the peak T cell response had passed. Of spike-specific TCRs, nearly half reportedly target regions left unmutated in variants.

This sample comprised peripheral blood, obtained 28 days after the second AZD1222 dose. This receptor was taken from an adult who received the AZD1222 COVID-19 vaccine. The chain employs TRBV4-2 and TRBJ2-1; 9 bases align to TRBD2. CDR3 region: CASSRAMGGGAHNEQFF. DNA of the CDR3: TGTGCCAGCAGCCGCGCTATGGGCGGGGGGGCCCACAATGAGCAGTTCTTC.